This TCR beta chain emerged from a study of blood T cell repertoires in COVID-19 (dated by TCRdb to 2018 to 2021). Regarding the study in general: Collaborator samples came from the United States, Italy and Spain and covered acute and convalescent phases of COVID-19. A freely available public database, intended as a resource for researchers studying the immune response to SARS-CoV-2, is where the repertoires were released. The dataset comprised deeply sampled blood TCRbeta repertoires from subjects exposed to, actively infected with, or recovered from COVID-19. Where available, HLA class I and class II types were taken from metadata supplied by the sample provider and were not determined by assay-based typing. The prospective study material was composed of cDNA or gDNA derived from T cells, B-cell-depleted T cells, or PBMCs. The sample metadata nearly always contained a de-identified subject ID, COVID-19 status, age in years and sex. The samples were drawn from the first 160 participants of the ongoing ImmuneRACE study and from more than 1,000 subjects provided by 6 global collaborators.

The paper's findings and limits, for the study overall: The amount of clinical and demographic metadata varied by source and participant and was provided uncurated.

Collaborating institutions collected whole blood in K2EDTA tubes following their own protocols. For TCRbeta analysis, collaborators shipped samples in one of three forms: frozen whole blood, isolated PBMCs, or DNA extracted from either of those sample types. CDR1 and CDR2 are read off the germline V gene as SGHTA and FQGNSA. V loses 5 bases of germline sequence and J loses 2 bases, and the interval between the two ends is 9 bases. The CDR3, cysteine through phenylalanine, is 14 amino acids long. Only the CDR3 part of the read is kept: 42 bases, read in frame from the first base. TCRbeta CDR3 regions were amplified from genomic DNA by means of the immunoSEQ Assay, a bias-controlled multiplex PCR. The original methods were these. Within the assay, amplification of reference gene primers was used to estimate how many nucleated cells each sample contained. Sequence reads were collapsed and filtered to measure the absolute abundance of every unique TCRbeta CDR3 rearrangement. For each sample, productive Simpson clonality was calculated by taking the square root of Simpson's diversity index across productive rearrangements. Sourced from immuneACCESS, this table was stored by TCRdb with only in-frame sequences that have V and J called. A share of the clones is absent; for the studies checked, an unresolved V gene accounts for under half, and the remainder has no known explanation. V and J calls and clone size come straight from that table; D and trimming were deduced from the DNA. For this sample there are 77,000 or so clones; under 80% appear just once. Around 2.6% of the sample lies in the top ten.

With regard to this clone: Its target antigen remains unknown. No per-base quality is available; no much larger clone lies one base away.

The V and J genes are TRBV7-2 and TRBJ2-2; the best D guess is TRBD2, with 5 bases matching. This receptor was obtained from a human donor with acute or convalescent COVID-19. The donor label of this sample is uncertain. Sequencing was performed on peripheral blood. For the CDR3, the sequence is CASSPSFNTGELFF. The sequenced DNA: TGTGCCAGCAGCCCTAGCTTCAACACCGGGGAGCTGTTTTTT. The variable domain in full, with residues beyond the CDR3 obtained from the reference TRBV7-2 and TRBJ2-2 genes, is GAGVSQSPSNKVTEKGKDVELRCDPISGHTALYWYRQSLGQGLEFLIYFQGNSAPDKSGLPSDRFSAERTGGSVSTLTIQRTQQEDSAVYLCASSPSFNTGELFFGEGSRLTVL.